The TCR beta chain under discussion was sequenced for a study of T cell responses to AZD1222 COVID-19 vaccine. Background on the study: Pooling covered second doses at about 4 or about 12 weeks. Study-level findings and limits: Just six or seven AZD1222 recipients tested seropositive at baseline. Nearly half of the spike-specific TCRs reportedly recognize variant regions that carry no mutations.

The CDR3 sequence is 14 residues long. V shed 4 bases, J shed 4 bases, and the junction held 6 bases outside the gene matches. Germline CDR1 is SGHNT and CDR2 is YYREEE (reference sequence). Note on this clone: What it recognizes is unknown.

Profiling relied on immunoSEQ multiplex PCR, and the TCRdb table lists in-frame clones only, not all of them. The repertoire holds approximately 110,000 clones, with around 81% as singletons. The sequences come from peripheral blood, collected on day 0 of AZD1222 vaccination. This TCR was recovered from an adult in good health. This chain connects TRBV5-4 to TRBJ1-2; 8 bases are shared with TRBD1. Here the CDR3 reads CASSLTGDAYGYTF. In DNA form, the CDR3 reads TGTGCCAGCAGCCTGACAGGGGATGCCTATGGCTACACCTTC. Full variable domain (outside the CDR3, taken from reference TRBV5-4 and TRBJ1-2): ETGVTQSPTHLIKTRGQQVTLRCSSQSGHNTVSWYQQALGQGPQFIFQYYREEENGRGNFPPRFSGLQFPNYSSELNVNALELDDSALYLCASSLTGDAYGYTFGSGTRLTVV.